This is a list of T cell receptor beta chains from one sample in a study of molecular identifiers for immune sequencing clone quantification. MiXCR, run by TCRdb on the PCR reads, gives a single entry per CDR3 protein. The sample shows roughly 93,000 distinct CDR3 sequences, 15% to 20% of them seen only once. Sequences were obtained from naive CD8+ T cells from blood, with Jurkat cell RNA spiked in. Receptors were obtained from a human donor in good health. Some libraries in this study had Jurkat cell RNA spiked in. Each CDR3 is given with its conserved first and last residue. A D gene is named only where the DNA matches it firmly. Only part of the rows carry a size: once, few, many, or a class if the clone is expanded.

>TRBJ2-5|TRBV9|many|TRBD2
TGTGCCAGCAGCGTGAGGGAGGGCCGAGAGACCCAGTACTTC
CASSVREGRETQYF
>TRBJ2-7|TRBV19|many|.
TGTGCCAGTAGTCCTTACGCAGGGGGGGACTACGAGCAGTACTTC
CASSPYAGGDYEQYF
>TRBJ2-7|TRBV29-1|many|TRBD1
TGCAGCGTGAAGAATGAGGGACAGGGGTACGAGCAGTACTTC
CSVKNEGQGYEQYF
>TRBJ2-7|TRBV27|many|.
TGTGCCAGCAGTTTTGGGGACGGCTACGAGCAGTACTTC
CASSFGDGYEQYF
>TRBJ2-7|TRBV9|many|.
TGTGCCAGCAGCACCGACCCGGCAGGCCCCTACGAGCAGTACTTC
CASSTDPAGPYEQYF
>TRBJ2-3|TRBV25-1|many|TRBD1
TGTGCCAGATTCCGATGGGACAGGGGCATATTTTGCACAGATACGCAGTATTTT
CARFRWDRGIFCTDTQYF
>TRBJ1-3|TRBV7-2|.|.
TGTGCCAGCAGAACAGGGTTCTCTGGAAACACCATATATTTT
CASRTGFSGNTIYF
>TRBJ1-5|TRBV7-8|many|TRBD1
TGTGCCAGCAGCGACGGGACAGGGGTTAATCAGCCCCAGCATTTT
CASSDGTGVNQPQHF
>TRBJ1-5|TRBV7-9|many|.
TGTGCCAGCAGCTTCGGACAGAAGAGCGGTCAGCCCCAGCATTTT
CASSFGQKSGQPQHF
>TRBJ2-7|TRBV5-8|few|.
TGTGCCAGCAGCCACCGACAGTCGCCCTCCTACGAGCAGTACTTC
CASSHRQSPSYEQYF
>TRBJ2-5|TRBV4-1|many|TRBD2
TGCGCCAGCAGCCAAGTGCTAGCGGGGGATGAGGAGACCCAGTACTTC
CASSQVLAGDEETQYF
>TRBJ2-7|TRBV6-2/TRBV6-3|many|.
TGTGCCAGCAACCCGGGACTCTCCTACGAGCAGTACTTC
CASNPGLSYEQYF
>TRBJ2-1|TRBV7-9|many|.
TGTGCCAGCCGACCCCCGGAGGGACGGAATGAGCAGTTCTTC
CASRPPEGRNEQFF
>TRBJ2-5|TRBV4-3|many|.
TGCGCCAGCAGCCAAGATCGAAGTGAGACCCAGTACTTC
CASSQDRSETQYF
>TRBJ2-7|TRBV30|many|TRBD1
TGTGCCTGGAGTGTGGGCAGGGGGTCCTACGAGCAGTACTTC
CAWSVGRGSYEQYF
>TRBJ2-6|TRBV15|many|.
TGTGCCACCAGCCTACGTCCCGGGACATTTATCTCTGGGGCCAACGTCCTGACTTTC
CATSLRPGTFISGANVLTF
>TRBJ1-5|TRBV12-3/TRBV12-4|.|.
TGTGCCAGCAGTTTATCCGAGACGGGGCAGCCCCAGCATTTT
CASSLSETGQPQHF
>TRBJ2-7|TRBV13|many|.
TGTGCCAGCAGCCCCCCGAGCCGCCACGAGCAGTACTTC
CASSPPSRHEQYF
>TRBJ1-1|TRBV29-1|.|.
TGCAGCGTTGGAAGGGGAATGAACACTGAAGCTTTCTTT
CSVGRGMNTEAFF
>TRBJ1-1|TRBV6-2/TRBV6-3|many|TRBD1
TGTGCCAGCAGTCCCCGGGACAGCACCGCTTTCTTT
CASSPRDSTAFF
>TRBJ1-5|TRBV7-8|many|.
TGTGCCAGCAGCTTAGGGGGTTGGCAGCCCCAGCATTTT
CASSLGGWQPQHF
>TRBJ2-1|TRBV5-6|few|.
TGTGCCAGCAGCCCGGGGCCGAGGGTTGGTGCCTACAATGAGCAGTTCTTC
CASSPGPRVGAYNEQFF
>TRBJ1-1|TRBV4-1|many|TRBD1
TGCGCCAGCAGCAGGGACAGGGACACTGAAGCTTTCTTT
CASSRDRDTEAFF
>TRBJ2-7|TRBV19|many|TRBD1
TGTGCCAGTAGTATTGCGACAGGGGCCTACGAGCAGTACTTC
CASSIATGAYEQYF
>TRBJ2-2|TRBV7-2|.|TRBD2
TGTGCCAGCAGCCTAGAGGGACTAGCGGGGAACACCGGGGAGCTGTTTTTT
CASSLEGLAGNTGELFF
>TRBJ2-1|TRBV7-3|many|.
TGTGCCAGCAGCTTAGGGGTGGTGGGGTCTAGCGTCCAGTTCTTC
CASSLGVVGSSVQFF
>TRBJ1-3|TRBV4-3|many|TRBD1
TGCGCCAGCAGCCAAACGGCGGACAGGTCGAACTCTGGAAACACCATATATTTT
CASSQTADRSNSGNTIYF
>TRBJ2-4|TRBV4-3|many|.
TGCGCCAGCAGCCCGGGTCTTATGGGGATAGCCAAAAACATTCAGTACTTC
CASSPGLMGIAKNIQYF
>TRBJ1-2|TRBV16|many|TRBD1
TGTGCCAGCAGCCAGTCGTGGGAAGGAGGGGGCTGGAATGGCTACACCTTC
CASSQSWEGGGWNGYTF
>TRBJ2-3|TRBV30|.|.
TGTGCCTGGAGTTTTGGGGATGCGTACGATACGCAGTATTTT
CAWSFGDAYDTQYF
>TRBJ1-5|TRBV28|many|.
TGTGCCAGCAGTTTTCGGGGGCGAGGGCAGCCCCAGCATTTT
CASSFRGRGQPQHF
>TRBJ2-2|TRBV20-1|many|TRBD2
TGCAGTGCTAGGGGAGCGGGAGGAAGTACCGGGGAGCTGTTTTTT
CSARGAGGSTGELFF
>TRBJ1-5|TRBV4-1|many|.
TGCGCCAGCAGCCAAGGAGTCGGCGGGCAGCCCCAGCATTTT
CASSQGVGGQPQHF
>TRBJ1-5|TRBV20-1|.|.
TGCAGTGCTAGAGATTTGGGTTTGCAGCCCCAGCATTTT
CSARDLGLQPQHF
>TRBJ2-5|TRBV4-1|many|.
TGCGCCAGCAGCCAAAGGGACTTACAAGAGACCCAGTACTTC
CASSQRDLQETQYF
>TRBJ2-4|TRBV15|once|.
TGTGCCACCAGCAGGGGGACGGAGGAGTACTTC
CATSRGTEEYF
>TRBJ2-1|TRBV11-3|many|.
TGTGCCAGCAGCTTAGCGGGAGACACTTACAATGAGCAGTTCTTC
CASSLAGDTYNEQFF
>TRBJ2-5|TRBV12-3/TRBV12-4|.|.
TGTGCCAGCAGTTTACTAGGCCCTCAGGGGACCCAGTACTTC
CASSLLGPQGTQYF
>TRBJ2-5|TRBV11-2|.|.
TGTGCCAGCAGCTTATCTGTCCACCAAGAGACCCAGTACTTC
CASSLSVHQETQYF
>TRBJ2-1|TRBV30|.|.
TGTGCCTGGAGTCCACTCAGCGGTGAGCAGTTCTTC
CAWSPLSGEQFF
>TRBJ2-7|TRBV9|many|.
TGTGCCAGCAGCGTAGACCCAGATAGCTCCTACGAGCAGTACTTC
CASSVDPDSSYEQYF
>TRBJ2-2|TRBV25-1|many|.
TGTGCCAGCAGTGGGACGGGGAACACCGGGGAGCTGTTTTTT
CASSGTGNTGELFF
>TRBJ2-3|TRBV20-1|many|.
TGCAGTGCTAGGGTGGCTACAGGATTGAGCACAGATACGCAGTATTTT
CSARVATGLSTDTQYF
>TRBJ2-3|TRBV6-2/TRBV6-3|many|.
TGTGCCAGCAGTTACTCGTACCTACTTGGGGATACGCAGTATTTT
CASSYSYLLGDTQYF
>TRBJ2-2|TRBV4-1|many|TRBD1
TGCGCCAGCAGCCAACCTACAGGGGGGACCGGGGAGCTGTTTTTT
CASSQPTGGTGELFF